The 13 T cell receptor beta chains below were found in one sample sequenced in a study of blood T cell repertoires in COVID-19. The repertoire was sequenced with immunoSEQ multiplex PCR; TCRdb's copy has only in-frame clones and lacks some. The sample has approximately 100,000 clones, about two thirds seen once. Sequencing was performed on peripheral blood. Every receptor here comes from a human donor with acute or convalescent COVID-19. The donor label of this sample is uncertain.

This rearrangement joins TRBV7-2 to TRBJ2-5; the D gene is possibly TRBD1 (5 bases). The CDR3 is 13 amino acids. V was clipped by 7 bases and J by 3 bases, with 12 bases between them. Germline CDR1 SGHTA, CDR2 FQGNSA. The CDR3 here is CASTWGPEETQYF. The CDR3 DNA follows: TGTGCCAGCACCTGGGGCCCAGAAGAGACCCAGTACTTC.

The chain recombines TRBV3-1 (or the pseudogene TRBV3-2) with TRBJ2-7; 8 positions agree with TRBD1. Trimming at V came to 8 bases and at J to 3 bases, leaving 30 bases not matched to a gene. Looked up from germline, CDR1 is LGHDT and CDR2 is YNNKEL (reference sequence). The CDR3 is 21 amino acids. The CDR3 here is CASGGWGIRQGRTPLFYEQYF. As DNA, the CDR3 is TGTGCCAGCGGGGGATGGGGTATCCGACAGGGGAGAACCCCCTTGTTCTACGAGCAGTACTTC.

The chain is built from TRBV24-1 and TRBJ2-7; TRBD1 agrees at 7 bases. The CDR3 length is 15 residues. Germline V CDR1 and CDR2: KGHDR, SFDVKD. J lost 3 bases, V lost 3 bases, and 7 bases had no gene match. CDR3 loop: CATSDPSDRDYEQYF. The CDR3 DNA reads as TGTGCCACCAGTGATCCGAGCGACAGGGACTACGAGCAGTACTTC.

V gene TRBV7-9 combines with J gene TRBJ1-4; 9 bases line up with TRBD1. There are 17 residues in the CDR3. The trim removed 5 bases at V and 3 bases at J, leaving 10 bases unmatched. Germline CDR1 SEHNR, CDR2 FQNEAQ (reference sequence). The CDR3 region is CASSPRTGVRPNEKLFF. CDR3 bases: TGTGCCAGCAGCCCAAGGACAGGGGTCCGTCCTAATGAAAAACTGTTTTTT.

This clone came up once. V is TRBV24-1 and J is TRBJ2-3, with D perhaps matching TRBD2 (7 bases). V lost 3 bases and J 5 bases, leaving 17 bases between the germline ends. This CDR3 comprises 16 residues. Germline values: CDR1 KGHDR, CDR2 SFDVKD. CDR3 sequence: CATSDPSRGARDTQYF. CDR3 DNA sequence: TGTGCCACCAGTGATCCTAGCCGGGGGGCTAGAGATACGCAGTATTTT.

The chain employs TRBV5-1 and TRBJ2-4; the match to TRBD1 covers 9 bases. Germline CDR1 reads SGHRS; CDR2 reads YFSETQ. V shed 4 bases, J shed 9 bases, and the junction held 8 bases outside the gene matches. The CDR3 consists of 14 residues. The DNA of the CDR3 is TGCGCCAGCAGCCCTGGGACAGGGATGGGCATTCAGTACTTC. Its protein product is CASSPGTGMGIQYF.

The V call is TRBV19, the J call TRBJ2-3; 9 bases align to TRBD1. After removal of 5 bases from V and 1 base from J, the junction contained 7 bases not matched to a gene. The CDR3 contains 16 residues. Germline V gives CDR1 LNHDA, CDR2 SQIVND (reference sequence). The DNA of the CDR3 is TGTGCCAGTAGTGGGGGGTGGACAGGGGGCACAGATACGCAGTATTTT. It encodes CASSGGWTGGTDTQYF.

This clone was counted a single time. The V and J genes are TRBV12-5 and TRBJ2-5; D is ambiguous. The CDR3 runs to 15 residues. V shed 5 bases and J shed 0 bases, with 13 bases lying between them. Germline V gene data show CDR1 as LGHNT and CDR2 as FRNRAP. CDR3 coding DNA: TGTGCTAGTGGTCCCCCGGAGTGGGACCAAGAGACCCAGTACTTC. Its translation: CASGPPEWDQETQYF.

V is TRBV7-6 and J is TRBJ1-5, with no clear D. The CDR3 contains 13 residues. V dropped 3 bases and J dropped 6 bases, with 9 bases sitting between them. The germline V gene encodes CDR1 SGHVS and CDR2 FNYEAQ. CDR3 protein: CASSFEDSQPQHF. DNA for the CDR3: TGTGCCAGCAGCTTTGAGGATTCTCAGCCCCAGCATTTT.

V usage is TRBV11-2 and J usage is TRBJ2-3; TRBD1 matches 8 bases. J was trimmed by 1 base and V by 0 bases; bases with no gene match: 3. Germline assignment: CDR1 SGHAT and CDR2 FQNNGV. This CDR3 comprises 16 residues. CDR3 region: CASSLETGARTDTQYF. CDR3 coding DNA: TGTGCCAGCAGCTTAGAGACAGGGGCCCGCACAGATACGCAGTATTTT.

The chain's CDR3 is CASSPWTGARSDTQYF. DNA of the CDR3: TGTGCCAGCTCACCCTGGACAGGGGCTCGGTCAGATACGCAGTATTTT. This chain connects TRBV18 to TRBJ2-3, with 9 positions matching TRBD1. V dropped 3 bases and J dropped 4; count of bases not matched to a gene: 8. The CDR3 consists of 16 residues. CDR1 KGHSH and CDR2 LQKENI come from the germline V gene. Full variable domain (outside the CDR3, taken from reference TRBV18 and TRBJ2-3): NAGVMQNPRHLVRRRGQEARLRCSPMKGHSHVYWYRQLPEEGLKFMVYLQKENIIDESGMPKERFSAEFPKEGPSILRIQQVVRGDSAAYFCASSPWTGARSDTQYFGPGTRLTVL.

The chain has TRBV6-5 and TRBJ2-7; D might be TRBD1 (6 bases). V lost 6 bases and J lost 2, with 11 bases in between. The CDR3 length is 13 residues. Germline V gene sequence: CDR1 MNHEY, CDR2 SVGAGI. This CDR3 is CASRTSGAYEQYF. In nucleotides, the CDR3 is TGTGCCAGCAGAACCTCAGGGGCCTACGAGCAGTACTTC.

This CDR3 reads CASSIPFSGANVLTF. CDR3 in DNA: TGTGCCAGTAGTATACCGTTCTCTGGGGCCAACGTCCTGACTTTC. The V and J genes are TRBV19 and TRBJ2-6; D is unresolved. Germline assignment: CDR1 LNHDA and CDR2 SQIVND (reference sequence). CDR3 size: 15 residues. The V and J ends lost 2 bases and 0 bases respectively, with 5 bases between them. Complete variable domain (other parts from reference TRBV19 and TRBJ2-6): DGGITQSPKYLFRKEGQNVTLSCEQNLNHDAMYWYRQDPGQGLRLIYYSQIVNDFQKGDIAEGYSVSREKKESFPLTVTSAQKNPTAFYLCASSIPFSGANVLTFGAGSRLTVL.